The clone carrying this T cell receptor (beta chain) was found many times. Its specificity is unknown. This blood was taken when hyperthyroidism was first diagnosed, before any ophthalmopathy symptoms existed. V gave up 8 bases and J gave up 4 bases; unmatched junction bases: 25. This CDR3 spans 21 amino acids. The germline gives CDR1 SNHLY, CDR2 FYNNEI. Template material for amplifying TCR beta CDR3 regions consisted of RNA transcripts. HTBI primers were used for first-round RT-PCR of the TCR CDR3. TCRdb passed the multiplex PCR reads through MiXCR, listing each CDR3 protein once. Of some 350,000 distinct CDR3 sequences listed, about a sixth are singletons. The data were obtained in a study of T cells in Graves' hyperthyroidism and ophthalmopathy. Study outcomes and limitations: Ophthalmopathy cases were set apart from stable hyperthyroidism by a 13 V-J model. Blood also carried most thyroid clonotypes expanded above 0.001.

This chain uses TRBV2 with TRBJ2-1; TRBD2 matches at 11 bases. The clonotype comes from a woman between 18 and 29 years old with Graves' hyperthyroidism that later progressed to Graves' ophthalmopathy. The sample was blood. CDR3 protein: CASGRTMAGSATSGIYNEQFF. Written as DNA, the CDR3 is TGTGCCAGCGGCAGGACAATGGCAGGGAGCGCGACTAGCGGGATTTACAATGAGCAGTTCTTC.